Listed here are 13 T cell receptor beta chains from one sample, sequenced in a study of blood T cell repertoires in COVID-19 (TCRdb year 2020). The library was produced with the immunoSEQ multiplex PCR assay. TCRdb limited this immuneACCESS table to in-frame rearrangements with V and J called. A share of clones is missing; checked studies link under half to unresolved V genes, and the rest is unexplained. The sample table shows fewer than 55,000 clones, and 86% are seen once. Clones ranked in the top ten supply 2% to 2.5% of the sample. Sequencing was carried out using peripheral blood. The receptors were sampled from a woman aged 60 to 75 with acute or convalescent COVID-19.

This chain connects TRBV28 to TRBJ1-5; possible D gene TRBD1, 6 bases. The CDR3 length is 11 residues. CDR1 and CDR2 from the germline V gene are MDHEN and SYDVKM. The V gene lost 6 bases and the J gene lost 11 bases, with 11 bases spanning the gap. For the CDR3, the DNA is TGTGCCAGCAGGGGGGGGCGGGCCCAGCATTTT. Translated, it gives CASRGGRAQHF.

The J gene is TRBJ1-3, the V gene TRBV5-4, with D possibly TRBD1 on 6 matching bases. This CDR3 has 17 residues. CDR1 and CDR2 from the germline V gene are SGHNT and YYREEE (reference sequence). The germline V and J ends were trimmed by 0 bases and 0 bases, with 13 bases remaining between them. The CDR3 reads CASSLAQGPNSGNTIYF. For the CDR3, the DNA is TGTGCCAGCAGCTTGGCGCAGGGGCCGAACTCTGGAAACACCATATATTTT. Complete variable domain (other parts from reference TRBV5-4 and TRBJ1-3): ETGVTQSPTHLIKTRGQQVTLRCSSQSGHNTVSWYQQALGQGPQFIFQYYREEENGRGNFPPRFSGLQFPNYSSELNVNALELDDSALYLCASSLAQGPNSGNTIYFGEGSWLTVV.

The chain uses TRBV5-6 and TRBJ1-6, with D unresolved. Trimming took 1 base from V and 7 from J, leaving 6 bases between them. CDR3 length: 13 residues. Germline values: CDR1 SGHDT, CDR2 YYEEEE. CDR3 in amino acids: CASSLNRNSPLHF. CDR3 DNA sequence: TGTGCCAGCAGCTTGAATAGAAATTCACCCCTCCACTTT.

The V gene is TRBV29-1, the J gene TRBJ1-2; D gene unclear. The CDR3 is 12 residues long. The germline V gene has CDR1 SQVTM and CDR2 ANQGSEA. The V and J ends lost 0 bases and 4 bases respectively, with 6 bases between them. CDR3 nucleotides: TGCAGCGTTGAAGAGGGAGTCTATGGCTACACCTTC. The encoded protein is CSVEEGVYGYTF.

V usage is TRBV6-5 and J usage is TRBJ2-1; 11 bases map to TRBD2. V was clipped by 11 bases and J by 4 bases; unmatched bases: 7. The germline CDR1 and CDR2 sequences are MNHEY and SVGAGI. CDR3 length equals 14 residues. The CDR3 spells CAGQLAGVYNEQFF. Here the CDR3 DNA reads TGTGCCGGCCAACTAGCGGGGGTTTACAATGAGCAGTTCTTC.

This chain links TRBV11-2 with TRBJ2-1, with 7 bases aligning to TRBD2. The CDR3 totals 13 residues. With V trimmed by 4 bases and J by 9 bases, 6 bases remained unmatched. CDR1 is SGHAT and CDR2 is FQNNGV in the germline V gene. The CDR3 sequence is CASSYRLASEQFF. DNA of the CDR3: TGTGCCAGCAGCTATCGACTAGCTAGTGAGCAGTTCTTC.

V usage is TRBV3-1 (or the pseudogene TRBV3-2) and J usage is TRBJ2-7, with TRBD1 matching over 9 bases. The germline V gene encodes CDR1 LGHDT and CDR2 YNNKEL (reference sequence). The CDR3 consists of 14 residues. Unmatched junction bases numbered 3, after V lost 2 bases and J lost 4 bases. CDR3 bases: TGTGCCAGCAGCCAATTGGGACAGGGTTACGAGCAGTACTTC. Translating it yields CASSQLGQGYEQYF.

The rearrangement links TRBV2 to TRBJ1-4, with D perhaps matching TRBD1 (5 bases). V lost 6 bases and J 5 bases, leaving 13 bases between the germline ends. Germline loops: CDR1 SNHLY, CDR2 FYNNEI. The CDR3 is 14 residues long. CDR3 coding DNA: TGTGCCAGCAGCGTCGACAGAGGCAATGAAAAACTGTTTTTT. Translated, it gives CASSVDRGNEKLFF.

The V gene is TRBV19, the J gene TRBJ1-2, with D possibly TRBD1 on 5 matching bases. With 4 bases removed from V and 8 bases from J, the gap between germline ends came to 17 bases. The CDR3 is 14 residues long. CDR1 and CDR2 (germline): LNHDA, SQIVND (reference sequence). In DNA, the CDR3 is TGTGCCAGTAGTAAAAGGGTAGGGGTGGACGGCTACACCTTC. It translates to CASSKRVGVDGYTF.

The chain uses TRBV19 and TRBJ1-2, with TRBD1 matching over 9 bases. Germline loops: CDR1 LNHDA, CDR2 SQIVND (reference sequence). The CDR3 has 11 amino acids. The trim removed 11 bases at V and 8 bases at J, leaving 6 bases unmatched. In DNA form, the CDR3 reads TGTGCCGTGGACAGGGGATGGGGCTACACCTTC. Translated: CAVDRGWGYTF.

The rearrangement joins TRBV6-2 or TRBV6-3 to TRBJ2-1; 7 bases map to TRBD2. Unmatched junction bases numbered 5, after V lost 0 bases and J lost 0 bases. The CDR3 is 17 amino acids. Per the germline V gene, CDR1 is MNHEY and CDR2 is SVGEGT. CDR3 DNA sequence: TGTGCCAGCAGTTACTCGATAGCGGGCAGCTCCTACAATGAGCAGTTCTTC. It codes for CASSYSIAGSSYNEQFF.

V usage is TRBV7-9 and J usage is TRBJ1-1; no clear D gene. The germline gives CDR1 SEHNR, CDR2 FQNEAQ (reference sequence). Trimming removed 3 bases from V and 0 bases from J, with 11 bases in between. The CDR3 runs to 15 residues. For the CDR3, the DNA is TGTGCCAGCAGCTTGAGGCCGACTCTGAACACTGAAGCTTTCTTT. Its protein is CASSLRPTLNTEAFF. Together with reference TRBV7-9 and TRBJ1-1, the CDR3 gives the full variable domain: DTGVSQNPRHKITKRGQNVTFRCDPISEHNRLYWYRQTLGQGPEFLTYFQNEAQLEKSRLLSDRFSAERPKGSFSTLEIQRTEQGDSAMYLCASSLRPTLNTEAFFGQGTRLTVV.

This CDR3 is CASSLGGKGRNEQFF. CDR3 in DNA: TGTGCCAGCAGCTTGGGCGGGAAGGGGAGGAATGAGCAGTTCTTC. The J gene is TRBJ2-1, the V gene TRBV7-9; possibly TRBD2 for D (6 bases). Germline CDR1 and CDR2: SEHNR and FQNEAQ (reference sequence). V was clipped by 3 bases and J by 7 bases, with 16 bases between them. This CDR3 spans 15 amino acids.